Below, 21 T cell receptor beta chains from the same sample are listed, as sequenced in a study of T cell changes during pregnancy in multiple sclerosis. Measured with immunoSEQ multiplex PCR; TCRdb has only the in-frame clones, and not every one. The repertoire has about 50,000 clones, around 90% of them found once; the top ten carry around 10%. The sequencing here drew on CD8+ T cells from peripheral blood mononuclear cells, taken after pregnancy. These receptors were obtained from a female donor with multiple sclerosis, enrolled in a pregnancy study.

The chain combines TRBV30 with TRBJ1-4, with D perhaps TRBD1 (6 bases). The germline gives CDR1 GTSNPN, CDR2 SVGIG (reference sequence). With 2 bases removed from V and 4 bases from J, the gap between germline ends came to 17 bases. This CDR3 contains 16 residues. This CDR3 reads CAWSTPRTENNEKLFF. CDR3 DNA: TGTGCCTGGAGTACCCCCAGGACAGAAAATAATGAAAAACTGTTTTTT.

This chain links TRBV5-1 with TRBJ2-1; TRBD2 is a possible D gene (6 bases). CDR3 length: 16 residues. Germline V CDR1 and CDR2: SGHRS, YFSETQ. V dropped 4 bases and J dropped 4 bases, with 18 bases sitting between them. The CDR3 sequence: CASSLGGASGYNEQFF. DNA for the CDR3: TGCGCCAGCAGCCTGGGCGGGGCTAGTGGGTACAATGAGCAGTTCTTC.

The rearrangement links TRBV13 to TRBJ1-2; 11 bases fit TRBD1. The CDR3 length is 16 residues. From germline, CDR1 is PRHDT and CDR2 FYEKMQ (reference sequence). J was trimmed by 6 bases and V by 3 bases; bases with no gene match: 9. Here the CDR3 reads CASSFGQGAVWDGYTF. Here the CDR3 DNA reads TGTGCCAGCAGCTTCGGACAGGGGGCGGTCTGGGATGGCTACACCTTC. The full variable domain, in which reference TRBV13 and TRBJ1-2 provide the parts outside the CDR3, is AAGVIQSPRHLIKEKRETATLKCYPIPRHDTVYWYQQGPGQDPQFLISFYEKMQSDKGSIPDRFSAQQFSDYHSELNMSSLELGDSALYFCASSFGQGAVWDGYTFGSGTRLTVV.

The chain carries TRBV18 and TRBJ1-5; perhaps TRBD1 as D (6 bases). The germline CDR1 and CDR2 sequences are KGHSH and LQKENI. Trimming cost V 2 bases and J 3 bases, with 11 bases left between them. The CDR3 extends over 15 amino acids. This chain's CDR3 is CASSPEGGNNQPQHF. CDR3 DNA sequence: TGTGCCAGCTCACCAGAAGGGGGAAACAATCAGCCCCAGCATTTT. The entire variable domain, with the rest obtained from reference TRBV18 and TRBJ1-5, is as follows: NAGVMQNPRHLVRRRGQEARLRCSPMKGHSHVYWYRQLPEEGLKFMVYLQKENIIDESGMPKERFSAEFPKEGPSILRIQQVVRGDSAAYFCASSPEGGNNQPQHFGDGTRLSIL.

A single count supports this clone. The J gene is TRBJ1-5, the V gene TRBV6-6; possibly TRBD1 for D (6 bases). Germline V gene lookup returns CDR1 MNHNY and CDR2 SVGAGI (reference sequence). The CDR3 sequence is 12 residues long. Between the trimmed V and J ends, which lost 7 bases and 4 bases, there was a span of 8 bases. This chain's CDR3 is CASTQGNQPQHF. The CDR3, as DNA: TGTGCCAGCACCCAGGGGAATCAGCCCCAGCATTTT.

The V gene is TRBV19, the J gene TRBJ2-7; D is perhaps TRBD1 (5 bases). The V gene lost 4 bases and the J gene lost 1 base, with 14 bases spanning the gap. This CDR3 spans 15 amino acids. Germline CDR1 LNHDA, CDR2 SQIVND (reference sequence). The CDR3 protein is CASSKTTGFSYEQYF. For the CDR3, the DNA is TGTGCCAGTAGTAAAACTACAGGATTTTCCTACGAGCAGTACTTC. Supplemented by reference TRBV19 and TRBJ2-7, the full variable domain reads DGGITQSPKYLFRKEGQNVTLSCEQNLNHDAMYWYRQDPGQGLRLIYYSQIVNDFQKGDIAEGYSVSREKKESFPLTVTSAQKNPTAFYLCASSKTTGFSYEQYFGPGTRLTVT.

The genes are TRBV7-6 and TRBJ2-7, with TRBD2 matching over 9 bases. The CDR3 loop spans 14 amino acids. With V trimmed by 5 bases and J by 3 bases, 5 bases remained unmatched. Germline V CDR1 and CDR2: SGHVS, FNYEAQ. The DNA for the CDR3 is TGTGCCAGCAGCGAGACTAGCGGAGACTACGAGCAGTACTTC. It yields the protein CASSETSGDYEQYF.

The chain uses TRBV6-5 and TRBJ1-2; D is ambiguous. CDR3 length: 15 amino acids. Trimming stripped 4 bases from V and 1 base from J, with 13 bases between. Germline V lookup: CDR1 MNHEY, CDR2 SVGAGI. CDR3 residues: CASSSRVTYNYGYTF. As DNA, the CDR3 is TGTGCCAGCAGTTCCCGGGTAACCTATAACTATGGCTACACCTTC.

In DNA, the CDR3 is TGTGCCAGCTCACCACCGGCGGGAGCCGCCTACGAGCAGTACTTC. This gives the protein CASSPPAGAAYEQYF. The J gene is TRBJ2-7, the V gene TRBV18; the match to TRBD2 covers 7 bases. The CDR3 contains 15 residues. Losses at the gene ends were 0 bases for V and 2 bases for J; bases not matched to a gene: 4. Germline V gives CDR1 KGHSH, CDR2 LQKENI.

The gene calls are TRBV6-5 and TRBJ2-7, with 9 nucleotides matching TRBD1. CDR1 is MNHEY and CDR2 is SVGAGI in the germline V gene. V lost 6 bases and J lost 4; bases outside the gene matches: 10. The CDR3 is made up of 15 amino acids. The CDR3 coding sequence is TGTGCCAGCAGCCCCGAACAGGGACAGGGTTACGAGCAGTACTTC. It specifies CASSPEQGQGYEQYF.

The chain is built from TRBV6-5 and TRBJ1-1; D may be TRBD1 (5 bases). Between the trimmed V and J ends, which lost 4 bases and 3 bases, there was a span of 15 bases. Germline CDR1 is MNHEY and CDR2 is SVGAGI. The CDR3 extends over 15 amino acids. The CDR3 sequence is CASSFDPSGDTEAFF. The CDR3 coding sequence is TGTGCCAGCAGTTTCGACCCCTCGGGGGACACTGAAGCTTTCTTT.

This clone occurred a few times. The rearrangement uses TRBV6-6 and TRBJ1-6; weak D call: TRBD1 (6 bases). V was pared by 7 bases and J by 6 bases, with 13 bases between. There are 14 residues in the CDR3. Germline loops: CDR1 MNHNY, CDR2 SVGAGI (reference sequence). The CDR3 is CASTAGASNSPLHF. DNA of the CDR3: TGTGCCAGCACCGCAGGGGCAAGTAATTCACCCCTCCACTTT.

The chain joins TRBV19 to TRBJ2-7; D gene unclear. The CDR3 contains 12 residues. CDR1 and CDR2 from the germline V gene are LNHDA and SQIVND (reference sequence). V lost 5 bases and J lost 4, with 9 bases in between. In DNA form, the CDR3 reads TGTGCCAGTAGTGTTAGTCGGTACGAGCAGTACTTC. The encoded protein is CASSVSRYEQYF.

The V call is TRBV7-9, the J call TRBJ2-2, with 8 nucleotides matching TRBD2. The CDR3 is 15 residues long. The germline gives CDR1 SEHNR, CDR2 FQNEAQ (reference sequence). The V and J ends lost 6 bases and 3 bases, in that order; junction bases with no gene match: 6. CDR3 protein: CASRGTGGDTGELFF. The CDR3 DNA follows: TGTGCCAGCAGGGGTACCGGGGGGGACACCGGGGAGCTGTTTTTT.

This clone showed up just once. The rearrangement links TRBV7-3 to TRBJ1-5; D remains ambiguous. Germline assignment: CDR1 SGHTA and CDR2 FQGTGA. Trimming stripped 5 bases from V and 7 bases from J, with 12 bases between. The CDR3 totals 13 residues. The CDR3 DNA sequence: TGTGCCAGCAGCCCGAATCCCGGGCAGCCCCAGCATTTT. This codes for CASSPNPGQPQHF.

The V call is TRBV7-6, the J call TRBJ2-7, with a possible D match to TRBD2 (6 bases). In germline, CDR1 is SGHVS, CDR2 FNYEAQ. There are 15 residues in the CDR3. The V gene lost 1 base and the J gene lost 2 bases, with 12 bases spanning the gap. The CDR3 sequence: CASSLEAGDTYEQYF. CDR3 in DNA: TGTGCCAGCAGCTTAGAAGCGGGTGATACCTACGAGCAGTACTTC.

The chain has TRBV9 and TRBJ1-1; no clear D gene. V was pared by 3 bases and J by 0 bases, with 12 bases between. The CDR3 has 15 residues. CDR1 and CDR2 (germline): SGDLS, YYNGEE. In DNA form, the CDR3 reads TGTGCCAGCAGCGGGATGGAGGCTCTGAACACTGAAGCTTTCTTT. Protein product: CASSGMEALNTEAFF.

This clone has only a few counts. V usage is TRBV7-9 and J usage is TRBJ2-2; D unresolved. V lost 3 bases, J lost 6 bases, and 5 bases lay in between. CDR3 length: 12 residues. Germline loops: CDR1 SEHNR, CDR2 FQNEAQ (reference sequence). CDR3 residues: CASSFTPGELFF. CDR3 sequence (DNA): TGTGCCAGCAGCTTTACTCCCGGGGAGCTGTTTTTT.

This chain joins TRBV7-2 and TRBJ1-6; a possible D gene is TRBD1 (5 bases). The CDR3 sequence is 14 residues long. Germline V gives CDR1 SGHTA, CDR2 FQGNSA. Trimming removed 3 bases from V and 4 bases from J, with 7 bases in between. The CDR3 sequence is CASSLDIYNSPLHF. The CDR3 region has the DNA TGTGCCAGCAGCTTGGACATTTATAATTCACCCCTCCACTTT.

CDR3 nucleotides: TGTGCCAGCAGCTTTGGCGACAGCCTTACAGATACGCAGTATTTT. It is translated as CASSFGDSLTDTQYF. This chain connects TRBV7-2 to TRBJ2-3; tentative D call: TRBD1 (5 bases). The CDR3 loop spans 15 amino acids. Trimming pared 3 bases from V and 3 bases from J, leaving 13 bases between. Germline values: CDR1 SGHTA, CDR2 FQGNSA.

The chain combines TRBV6-5 with TRBJ2-7; D perhaps matches TRBD2 (6 bases). The CDR3 runs to 15 residues. CDR1 and CDR2 from the germline V gene are MNHEY and SVGAGI. V was trimmed by 0 bases and J by 5 bases, leaving 14 bases between them. The DNA of the CDR3 is TGTGCCAGCAGTTACTCGTTAGCGGAGAGGCACGAGCAGTACTTC. Translated: CASSYSLAERHEQYF.